This entry lists 26 T cell receptor beta chains sequenced from one sample in a study of shared clonotypes between healthy human individuals. Some clones are missing from TCRdb's copy, which holds only in-frame ones; the method was immunoSEQ multiplex PCR. The table includes about 2 million clones, approximately 95% detected once. Source material: naive CD4+ T cells sorted from blood. The subset here: CD45RA+ positively selected. These receptors were obtained from a man younger than 30 in good health.

The chain has TRBV19 and TRBJ2-5; D unclear. Germline CDR1 is LNHDA and CDR2 is SQIVND (reference sequence). Between the trimmed V and J ends, which lost 6 bases and 2 bases, there was a span of 13 bases. CDR3 length: 14 amino acids. The CDR3 nucleotides read TGTGCCAGTAGCGAAGGGTCGGTACAAGAGACCCAGTACTTC. Translated, it gives CASSEGSVQETQYF.

This clone is a singleton in its sample. The chain uses TRBV5-4 and TRBJ2-5; D gene unclear. CDR1 is SGHNT and CDR2 is YYREEE in the germline V gene (reference sequence). The CDR3 length is 16 residues. The germline V and J ends were trimmed by 2 bases and 2 bases, with 16 bases remaining between them. The CDR3 spells CASSFEAWYKQETQYF. CDR3 bases: TGTGCCAGCAGCTTTGAAGCGTGGTACAAACAAGAGACCCAGTACTTC.

The chain couples TRBV5-1 to TRBJ2-5; no clear D gene. CDR3 length: 14 amino acids. CDR1 SGHRS and CDR2 YFSETQ come from the germline V gene. V lost 0 bases and J lost 4, with 10 bases in between. The CDR3 loop is CASSLEGSRETQYF. CDR3 DNA sequence: TGCGCCAGCAGCTTGGAGGGTAGCAGAGAGACCCAGTACTTC. Filled out from reference TRBV5-1 and TRBJ2-5, the complete variable domain reads KAGVTQTPRYLIKTRGQQVTLSCSPISGHRSVSWYQQTPGQGLQFLFEYFSETQRNKGNFPGRFSGRQFSNSRSEMNVSTLELGDSALYLCASSLEGSRETQYFGPGTRLLVL.

This chain connects TRBV18 to TRBJ1-6, with 8 bases matching TRBD1. Germline assignment: CDR1 KGHSH and CDR2 LQKENI. The CDR3 loop spans 18 amino acids. J lost 10 bases, V lost 2 bases, and 16 bases had no gene match. CDR3 loop: CASSPISTLGQGDSPLHF. CDR3 DNA: TGTGCCAGCTCACCAATCTCCACCCTCGGACAGGGAGACTCACCCCTCCACTTT.

The chain employs TRBV4-1 and TRBJ2-4; tentatively, D is TRBD1 or TRBD2 (5 bases each). The CDR3 is 19 amino acids. Germline CDR1 MGHRA, CDR2 YSYEKL. Trimming shortened V by 4 bases and J by 0 bases, and 22 bases separated the two germline ends. CDR3 DNA sequence: TGCGCCAGCAGCCGGGTCGGGACCATTTCCCTGCTAGCCAAAAACATTCAGTACTTC. Translated: CASSRVGTISLLAKNIQYF.

This sequence joins TRBV5-1 and TRBJ2-2, with 9 bases that match TRBD1. This CDR3 contains 14 residues. J was trimmed by 8 bases and V by 3 bases; bases with no gene match: 5. Germline V gives CDR1 SGHRS, CDR2 YFSETQ. The CDR3 nucleotides read TGCGCCAGCAGCTCACAGGGGGCATCTGGGGAGCTGTTTTTT. This encodes CASSSQGASGELFF. The variable domain in full, with the rest retrieved from reference TRBV5-1 and TRBJ2-2, is KAGVTQTPRYLIKTRGQQVTLSCSPISGHRSVSWYQQTPGQGLQFLFEYFSETQRNKGNFPGRFSGRQFSNSRSEMNVSTLELGDSALYLCASSSQGASGELFFGEGSRLTVL.

This sequence joins TRBV10-2 and TRBJ1-6; maybe TRBD1 (5 bases). Trimming cost V 3 bases and J 0 bases, with 15 bases left between them. This CDR3 has 18 amino acids. CDR1 is WSHSY, CDR2 SAAADI, per germline. The CDR3: CASSEFGKGSSYNSPLHF. The CDR3 bases are TGCGCCAGCAGTGAATTTGGAAAGGGGAGCTCCTATAATTCACCCCTCCACTTT.

The rearrangement joins TRBV11-2 to TRBJ1-1; D unclear. Trimming stripped 5 bases from V and 0 bases from J, with 7 bases between. CDR1 and CDR2 (germline): SGHAT, FQNNGV. The CDR3 is 13 amino acids. In DNA, the CDR3 is TGTGCCAGCAGCAAGGGTCTGAACACTGAAGCTTTCTTT. Protein: CASSKGLNTEAFF.

This clone was seen a single time. Other DNA sequences within the sample encode an identical CDR3. The gene calls are TRBV5-1 and TRBJ1-3, with D perhaps matching TRBD1 (5 bases). The germline V and J ends were trimmed by 0 bases and 0 bases, with 7 bases remaining between them. This CDR3 is 15 amino acids long. Germline CDR1 reads SGHRS; CDR2 reads YFSETQ. This CDR3 reads CASSLEGTSGNTIYF. CDR3 nucleotide sequence: TGCGCCAGCAGCTTGGAAGGGACCTCTGGAAACACCATATATTTT.

Regarding this clone: This CDR3 is also generated by other DNA sequences in the sample. The chain has TRBV27 and TRBJ1-5; D ambiguous. Germline CDR1 and CDR2: MNHEY and SMNVEV (reference sequence). This CDR3 is 12 amino acids long. The V end lost 3 bases, the J end lost 6 bases, and 6 bases lay between the germline ends. CDR3 nucleotides: TGTGCCAGCAGTTTGAATGGTCAGCCCCAGCATTTT. Translated: CASSLNGQPQHF.

The sample holds one count of this clone. The chain uses TRBV12-2 and TRBJ2-6; the table's D call of TRBD1 was not tested on the DNA. TRBV12-2 represents a pseudogene. The CDR3 covers 18 residues. For the CDR3, the DNA is TGTGCAAGTCGCTTAGGGCGTCGACAGCCCTCATGGGCCAACGTCCTGACTTTC. Its protein product is CASRLGRRQPSWANVLTF.

The chain uses TRBV19 and TRBJ1-1; D remains unclear. The CDR3 runs 12 residues. Germline CDR1 and CDR2: LNHDA and SQIVND (reference sequence). V dropped 7 bases and J dropped 8 bases, with 14 bases sitting between them. CDR3 coding DNA: TGTGCCAGTAAACCTCGGGCCAGGGAAGCTTTCTTT. Protein sequence: CASKPRAREAFF.

This sequence joins TRBV6-5 and TRBJ1-6; D may be TRBD1 (5 bases). This CDR3 region has 13 residues. Per germline, CDR1 MNHEY and CDR2 SVGAGI. The V gene lost 10 bases and the J gene lost 7 bases, with 14 bases spanning the gap. The CDR3 DNA reads TGTGCCACCCAGTTGGGGGGGAATTCACCCCTCCACTTT. Translating it yields CATQLGGNSPLHF.

A note on this clone: An end of the junction differs from the germline gene, which may be a read error. The chain links TRBV6-5 to TRBJ2-7; D unresolved. The V gene's germline CDR1 is MNHEY and CDR2 SVGAGI. The CDR3 contains 14 residues. CDR3 coding DNA: TGTGTCAGCAGTTACTCGGAAGGGTCCAACGAGCAGTACTTC. This translates into CVSSYSEGSNEQYF.

Notes on this clone: Compared with germline, one end of the junction differs, possibly owing to a read error. CDR3 sequence (DNA): TGTGCCAGCAGTTTAAGAGTACAGCACTACAAGCAGTACTTC. It specifies CASSLRVQHYKQYF. V and J are TRBV27 and TRBJ2-7; D not resolved. Germline V gene sequence: CDR1 MNHEY, CDR2 SMNVEV (reference sequence). The CDR3 length is 14 residues.

This sequence joins TRBV6-5 and TRBJ1-4, with D maybe TRBD1 (6 bases). Trimming cost V 2 bases and J 7 bases, with 14 bases left between them. In germline, CDR1 is MNHEY, CDR2 SVGAGI. There are 15 residues in the CDR3. The CDR3 nucleotides read TGTGCCAGCAGTTACGGAGACAGGCGGGGTGAAAAACTGTTTTTT. It encodes CASSYGDRRGEKLFF.

The chain carries TRBV9 and TRBJ2-1; tentative D call: TRBD2 (6 bases). Trimming took 0 bases from V and 7 from J, leaving 17 bases between them. The length of the CDR3 is 16 residues. The germline CDR1 and CDR2 sequences are SGDLS and YYNGEE. This chain's CDR3 is CASSVVGGVPWNEQFF. As DNA, the CDR3 is TGTGCCAGCAGCGTAGTGGGGGGAGTGCCCTGGAATGAGCAGTTCTTC.

The gene calls are TRBV5-1 and TRBJ1-1; D is possibly TRBD1 (6 bases). This CDR3 contains 16 residues. The V end lost 5 bases, the J end lost 0 bases, and 17 bases lay between the germline ends. Germline assignment: CDR1 SGHRS and CDR2 YFSETQ. DNA for the CDR3: TGCGCCAGCAGACGACGACAGGCCAGCATGAACACTGAAGCTTTCTTT. Its protein product is CASRRRQASMNTEAFF.

The chain uses TRBV5-8 and TRBJ2-1, with D perhaps matching TRBD2 (5 bases). The V end was cut by 0 bases, the J end by 9 bases, with 10 bases between. This CDR3 has 13 amino acids. Germline V lookup: CDR1 SGHTS, CDR2 YDEGEE. The CDR3 sequence is CASSLVRGSEQFF. The CDR3 DNA sequence: TGTGCCAGCAGCTTGGTTAGAGGGTCTGAGCAGTTCTTC.

A single count supports this clone. The chain employs TRBV19 and TRBJ1-2; D ambiguous. The CDR3 extends over 15 amino acids. The V gene lost 1 base and the J gene lost 0 bases, with 9 bases spanning the gap. CDR1 LNHDA and CDR2 SQIVND come from the germline V gene (reference sequence). The CDR3 protein is CASSIVLGANYGYTF. CDR3 sequence (DNA): TGTGCCAGTAGTATAGTTCTCGGAGCTAACTATGGCTACACCTTC.

The rearrangement joins TRBV20-1 to TRBJ2-7; 8 bases fit TRBD2. This CDR3 comprises 10 residues. V was pared by 6 bases and J by 7 bases, with 2 bases of the junction left unmatched. Germline values: CDR1 DFQATT, CDR2 SNEGSKA (reference sequence). Here the CDR3 DNA reads TGCAGTGCCGAGCGGGGGGAGCAGTACTTC. As protein: CSAERGEQYF.

J is TRBJ2-7 and V is TRBV9; 9 bases are shared with TRBD1. The V segment lost 4 bases and the J segment 5 bases; nucleotides outside the gene matches: 16. Germline CDR1 and CDR2: SGDLS and YYNGEE. This CDR3 is built from 17 residues. In DNA form, the CDR3 reads TGTGCCAGCAGCTCACATCCCGGGACAGGGATACTCGACGAGCAGTACTTC. Translated, it gives CASSSHPGTGILDEQYF.

The chain employs TRBV6-1 and TRBJ2-3, with D perhaps matching TRBD1 (6 bases). The V gene's germline CDR1 is MNHNS and CDR2 SASEGT. The germline V and J ends were trimmed by 6 bases and 7 bases, with 17 bases remaining between them. CDR3 length: 14 amino acids. The CDR3 spells CASSPVTGGNTQYF. CDR3 DNA: TGTGCCAGCAGCCCTGTGACAGGAGGAAATACGCAGTATTTT.

Here the CDR3 reads CATRVAGGYNEQFF. DNA for the CDR3: TGTGCCACCAGAGTAGCGGGGGGTTACAATGAGCAGTTCTTC. The V and J genes are TRBV6-1 and TRBJ2-1; 10 nucleotides agree with TRBD2. Per germline, CDR1 MNHNS and CDR2 SASEGT. The V and J ends lost 10 bases and 4 bases, in that order; junction bases with no gene match: 7. CDR3 length: 14 residues.

This clone has only one observation. J is TRBJ2-7 and V is TRBV7-2; 7 nucleotides line up with TRBD1. The V gene's germline CDR1 is SGHTA and CDR2 FQGNSA. Trimming at V came to 4 bases and at J to 3 bases, leaving 3 bases not matched to a gene. The CDR3 sequence is 13 residues long. CDR3 in DNA: TGTGCCAGCAGCTCTACAGGGGACTACGAGCAGTACTTC. This sequence encodes CASSSTGDYEQYF.

V usage is TRBV10-3 and J usage is TRBJ2-5; 12 positions match TRBD2. This CDR3 is built from 18 residues. Trimming removed 3 bases from V and 0 bases from J; junction bases left unmatched: 8. The germline CDR1 and CDR2 sequences are ENHRY and SYGVKD. CDR3 nucleotides: TGTGCCATCAGTGAATCCTTTCGACTAGCGGGGGACCAAGAGACCCAGTACTTC. Protein product: CAISESFRLAGDQETQYF.